The 2 T cell receptor beta chains listed next were all sequenced from one sample in a study of blood T cell repertoires in COVID-19. Only in-frame clones appear in the TCRdb table, and some are missing; sequencing was by immunoSEQ multiplex PCR. Here the sample spans 310,000 or so clones, around 90% being singletons. Sequencing input: PBMCs or T cells enriched from blood (not recorded which). The origin of the receptors is a woman between 18 and 29 years old with acute COVID-19.

This clone has only a few counts. V usage is TRBV4-1 and J usage is TRBJ1-1; maybe TRBD1 (5 bases). The CDR3 has 14 amino acids. The V end was cut by 3 bases, the J end by 4 bases, with 12 bases between. Germline CDR1 reads MGHRA; CDR2 reads YSYEKL. CDR3 DNA: TGCGCCAGCAGCCAGGACCTAGGGGCCACTGAAGCTTTCTTT. Translating it yields CASSQDLGATEAFF.

The chain couples TRBV30 to TRBJ1-1; D gene uncertain. The CDR3 contains 14 residues. CDR1 is GTSNPN, CDR2 SVGIG, per germline (reference sequence). V was clipped by 2 bases and J by 2 bases, with 12 bases between them. For the CDR3, the DNA is TGTGCCTGGAGTAAAGGACTGGGCAACACTGAAGCTTTCTTT. Translated, it gives CAWSKGLGNTEAFF.